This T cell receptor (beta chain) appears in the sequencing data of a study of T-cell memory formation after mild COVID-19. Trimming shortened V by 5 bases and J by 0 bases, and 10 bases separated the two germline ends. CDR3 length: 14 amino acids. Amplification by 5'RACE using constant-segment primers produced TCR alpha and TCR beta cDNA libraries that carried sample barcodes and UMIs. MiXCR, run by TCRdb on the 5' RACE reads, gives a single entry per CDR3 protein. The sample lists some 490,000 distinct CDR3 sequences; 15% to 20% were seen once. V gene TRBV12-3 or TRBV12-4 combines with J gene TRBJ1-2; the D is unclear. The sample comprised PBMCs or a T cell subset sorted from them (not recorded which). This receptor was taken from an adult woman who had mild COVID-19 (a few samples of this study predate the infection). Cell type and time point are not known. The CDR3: CASSGVPSNYGYTF. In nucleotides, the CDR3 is TGTGCCAGCAGTGGAGTCCCATCTAACTATGGCTACACCTTC.